The clone carrying this T cell receptor (beta chain) was recorded a few times. The data derive from a study of glioma-infiltrating T cells. From germline, CDR1 is SGHNT and CDR2 YYREEE (reference sequence). The CDR3 extends over 14 amino acids. Trimming pared 3 bases from V and 6 bases from J, leaving 15 bases between. Amplification of TCR alpha and beta CDR3 regions from RNA used iRepertoire nested multiplex PCR. MiXCR was run by TCRdb on the multiplex PCR reads, yielding one entry per CDR3 protein. The sample gives roughly 120,000 distinct CDR3 sequences, less than 30% of which show up once; approximately 16% is in the top ten.

The chain joins TRBV5-4 to TRBJ1-2; D is possibly TRBD1 (5 bases). This TCR was sampled from a human donor with low-grade glioma or glioblastoma, undergoing nonglioma brain surgery, or in good health (not recorded which). Sequenced: glioma tissue, nonneoplastic brain tissue, or PBMCs (not recorded which). The CDR3 nucleotides read TGTGCCAGCAGCTCGGGTCCCGACAGCCATGGCTACACCTTC. Its translation: CASSSGPDSHGYTF.